A single sample is the source of the 28 T cell receptor beta chains below, sequenced in a study of shared clonotypes between healthy human individuals (dated by TCRdb to 2020 to 2022). The protocol used for the library was the immunoSEQ multiplex PCR assay. Held by TCRdb, this immuneACCESS table contains in-frame sequences only and omits some clones. Under half of the omission traces to an unresolved V gene where checked; the cause of the rest is unknown. The sample contains some 530,000 clones, around 85% of them found a single time. The ten largest clones take up over 9.5% of the sample. The sequenced material came from PBMCs. These receptors were obtained from a woman in her 40s in good health. Some clones in this sample may be carry-over from other donors' samples.

For the CDR3, the DNA is TGTGCCAGCAGCCTACAGGGTCGGACTGAAGCTTTCTTT. This codes for CASSLQGRTEAFF. The chain couples TRBV7-9 to TRBJ1-1; D may be TRBD1 (6 bases). V lost 5 bases and J 5 bases, leaving 12 bases between the germline ends. The CDR3 is made up of 13 amino acids. Germline-derived CDR1 and CDR2 are SEHNR and FQNEAQ (reference sequence).

This clone was recorded at least ten times. Other DNA sequences in the sample encode the same CDR3. The gene calls are TRBV9 and TRBJ2-1, with D maybe TRBD2 (6 bases). This CDR3 spans 15 amino acids. Per the germline V gene, CDR1 is SGDLS and CDR2 is YYNGEE. V was cut by 0 bases and J by 4 bases, with 11 bases left in between. The CDR3 reads CASSVDSGTYNEQFF. The CDR3 nucleotides are TGTGCCAGCAGCGTAGATAGCGGAACATACAATGAGCAGTTCTTC.

This chain uses TRBV21-1 with TRBJ2-7; TRBD2, the table's D call, was not compared with the DNA. TRBV21-1 is classified as a pseudogene. CDR3 length: 16 amino acids. The CDR3 DNA sequence: TGTGCCAGCAGCAAGGGTAGTGGGGGGAGGGACTACGAGCAGTACTTC. This translates into CASSKGSGGRDYEQYF.

V usage is TRBV7-9 and J usage is TRBJ1-2; D ambiguous. CDR1 and CDR2 from the germline V gene are SEHNR and FQNEAQ (reference sequence). The CDR3 is 13 amino acids. Trimming pared 1 base from V and 4 bases from J, leaving 7 bases between. This CDR3 is CASSLEPLYGYTF. DNA of the CDR3: TGTGCCAGCAGCTTAGAGCCCCTCTATGGCTACACCTTC.

The chain uses TRBV19 and TRBJ1-4; D is possibly TRBD1 (5 bases). Trimming cost V 5 bases and J 2 bases, with 12 bases left between them. There are 15 residues in the CDR3. The V gene's germline CDR1 is LNHDA and CDR2 SQIVND (reference sequence). The CDR3 DNA follows: TGTGCCAGTAGTTCGATGTGGGGGACTAATGAAAAACTGTTTTTT. Translation: CASSSMWGTNEKLFF.

This clone was recorded a few times. The J gene is TRBJ1-5, the V gene TRBV5-1; possible D gene TRBD1, 6 bases. Germline-derived CDR1 and CDR2 are SGHRS and YFSETQ. The V gene lost 0 bases and the J gene lost 11 bases, with 15 bases spanning the gap. This CDR3 is 14 amino acids long. The CDR3 nucleotides read TGCGCCAGCAGCTTGGAGGGGGTCCAAGGGGCCCAGCATTTT. Translated: CASSLEGVQGAQHF.

This chain connects TRBV6-6 to TRBJ1-1, with 7 bases lining up with TRBD1. Germline V gene sequence: CDR1 MNHNY, CDR2 SVGAGI (reference sequence). The V and J ends lost 2 bases and 4 bases, in that order; junction bases with no gene match: 4. The CDR3 consists of 14 residues. The chain's CDR3 is CASSYDRASTEAFF. CDR3 DNA sequence: TGTGCCAGCAGTTACGACAGGGCGAGCACTGAAGCTTTCTTT.

As concerns this clone: The likely explanation is a read error, given a far larger clone one base away. The gene calls are TRBV28 and TRBJ1-4; D ambiguous. The CDR3 has 15 residues. Germline V gene sequence: CDR1 MDHEN, CDR2 SYDVKM. The CDR3 nucleotides are TGTACCAGCAGTCCTCCGACGGCAACTAATGAAAAACTGTTTTTT. It codes for CTSSPPTATNEKLFF.

This clone was detected only a few times. The chain combines TRBV5-6 with TRBJ2-7, with a tentative D call TRBD1 (5 bases). The CDR3 loop spans 13 amino acids. Germline CDR1 and CDR2: SGHDT and YYEEEE. V was cut by 3 bases and J by 3 bases, with 10 bases left in between. CDR3: CASSSGLGYEQYF. CDR3 nucleotide sequence: TGTGCCAGCAGCTCAGGGTTGGGCTACGAGCAGTACTTC. Using reference TRBV5-6 and TRBJ2-7 for the parts outside the CDR3, the full variable domain is DAGVTQSPTHLIKTRGQQVTLRCSPKSGHDTVSWYQQALGQGPQFIFQYYEEEERQRGNFPDRFSGHQFPNYSSELNVNALLLGDSALYLCASSSGLGYEQYFGPGTRLTVT.

Turning to this clone: A far bigger clonotype differs at one base, so this is likely a read error. The rearrangement links TRBV5-1 to TRBJ1-3, with D perhaps matching TRBD1 (6 bases). Germline V gene sequence: CDR1 SGHRS, CDR2 YFSETQ. CDR3 length equals 16 residues. V lost 0 bases and J lost 4, with 14 bases in between. The CDR3 coding sequence is TGCGCCAGCAGCTTGGGAACAGGGTCCAAGGGAAACACCATATATTTT. As protein: CASSLGTGSKGNTIYF.

A remark on this clone: Only one base separates this from a far larger clonotype, so it likely reflects a read error. The DNA for the CDR3 is TGTGCCATCAGCGGAGGTCCACAAGAGACCAAGTACTTC. The encoded protein is CAISGGPQETKYF. The V and J genes are TRBV10-3 and TRBJ2-5; perhaps TRBD2 as D (5 bases). The germline V gene has CDR1 ENHRY and CDR2 SYGVKD. CDR3 size: 13 residues.

This clone came up once. The J gene is TRBJ2-3, the V gene TRBV28; D assignment may be TRBD1 or TRBD2 (7 bases each). With 5 bases removed from V and 0 bases from J, the gap between germline ends came to 12 bases. This CDR3 has 15 amino acids. CDR1 is MDHEN, CDR2 SYDVKM, per germline. CDR3: CASSPGGASTDTQYF. The DNA of the CDR3 is TGTGCCAGCAGTCCAGGGGGGGCTAGCACAGATACGCAGTATTTT.

The rearrangement joins TRBV30 to TRBJ2-1, with unresolved D. The V end was cut by 0 bases, the J end by 12 bases, with 12 bases between. The CDR3 is 12 residues long. Germline assignment: CDR1 GTSNPN and CDR2 SVGIG (reference sequence). CDR3: CAWSVLDWGQFF. CDR3 in DNA: TGTGCCTGGAGTGTCTTAGACTGGGGGCAGTTCTTC.

The V gene is TRBV28, the J gene TRBJ2-3, with 8 bases lining up with TRBD2. CDR1 and CDR2 from the germline V gene are MDHEN and SYDVKM. CDR3 length: 14 amino acids. Trimming removed 7 bases from V and 5 bases from J; junction bases left unmatched: 8. The CDR3 nucleotides are TGTGCCAGCACCCCTAGCGGGCCGAAAGATACGCAGTATTTT. Translated, it gives CASTPSGPKDTQYF.

This clone was seen more than once but under ten times. This chain connects TRBV2 to TRBJ1-1; D uncertain. V was trimmed by 6 bases and J by 0 bases, leaving 8 bases between them. CDR3 length equals 13 residues. In germline, CDR1 is SNHLY, CDR2 FYNNEI. CDR3 DNA sequence: TGTGCCAGCAGGTCGAACATGAACACTGAAGCTTTCTTT. This encodes CASRSNMNTEAFF.

This clone was seen only once. A single base is all that separates this from a far larger clone, so a read error is likely. The conserved final phenylalanine or tryptophan is absent from the CDR3, which likely points to a read error. J is TRBJ1-3 and V is TRBV10-3, with D possibly matching TRBD1 (5 bases). This CDR3 contains 14 residues. Trimming shortened V by 2 bases and J by 1 base, and 6 bases separated the two germline ends. CDR1 is ENHRY, CDR2 SYGVKD, per germline. CDR3 DNA sequence: TGTGCCATCAGTGAGGCAGGGTCTGGAAACACCATATATCTT. This sequence encodes CAISEAGSGNTIYL.

As regards this clone: This sequence is one base from a far larger clone and is likely a read error. Other DNA sequences in the sample encode the same CDR3. This rearrangement joins TRBV6-1 to TRBJ1-2; no firm D call. This CDR3 is 11 amino acids long. From germline, CDR1 is MNHNS and CDR2 SASEGT. The CDR3 DNA is TGTGCCAGCCGCCTCGACTATGGCTATACCTTC. Translated: CASRLDYGYTF.

This clone was seen repeatedly, ten times or more. The chain carries TRBV6-1 and TRBJ2-7, with 10 nucleotides matching TRBD2. The V gene end was trimmed by 6 bases and the J gene end by 3 bases; junction bases not matched to a gene: 8. This CDR3 spans 15 amino acids. Germline lookup yields CDR1 MNHNS and CDR2 SASEGT. CDR3 protein: CASRGAAGGIYEQYF. The DNA of the CDR3 is TGTGCCAGCAGGGGAGCAGCGGGAGGGATCTACGAGCAGTACTTC.

J is TRBJ2-5 and V is TRBV6-1; TRBD2 matches 14 bases. Germline CDR1 is MNHNS and CDR2 is SASEGT. The CDR3 covers 18 residues. V was clipped by 4 bases and J by 3 bases; unmatched bases: 10. Written as DNA, the CDR3 is TGTGCCAGCAGTGGGCAGACTAGCGGGAGGGCCTCCAAAGAGACCCAGTACTTC. Translating gives CASSGQTSGRASKETQYF.

A remark on this clone: A read error is the likely source, as a far larger clone sits one nucleotide away. No conserved phenylalanine or tryptophan ends this CDR3, so it is likely a read error. J is TRBJ2-7 and V is TRBV5-1; 10 positions match TRBD2. The CDR3 is 16 amino acids. Unmatched junction bases numbered 10, after V lost 4 bases and J lost 3 bases. CDR1 SGHRS and CDR2 YFSETQ come from the germline V gene. The CDR3 spells CASSDPLAGENYEQYL. For the CDR3, the DNA is TGCGCCAGCAGCGATCCCCTAGCGGGAGAAAACTACGAGCAGTACCTC.

Note on this clone: The same CDR3 arises from other DNA sequences in this sample as well. CDR3 nucleotide sequence: TGTGCCAGCAGCTTGGGAGGGCAAGAGACCCAGTACTTC. Translated, it gives CASSLGGQETQYF. The chain links TRBV5-5 to TRBJ2-5; D perhaps matches TRBD2 (5 bases). Germline CDR1 reads SGHKS; CDR2 reads YYEKEE (reference sequence). Trimming took off 0 bases at V and 2 bases at J, with 5 bases between the two ends. The CDR3 consists of 13 residues.

Regarding this clone: A far larger clone is only one base removed, so a read error is likely. This sample includes further DNA sequences coding for the same CDR3. The chain joins TRBV10-2 to TRBJ2-5; a weak D match, TRBD1 (5 bases). The CDR3 contains 14 residues. The germline V gene encodes CDR1 WSHSY and CDR2 SAAADI. V gave up 3 bases and J gave up 7 bases, with 15 bases separating them. CDR3 protein: CASSDNRRDGTQYF. Here the CDR3 DNA reads TGCGCCAGCAGTGACAACAGGCGAGATGGGACCCAGTACTTC.

The chain is built from TRBV28 and TRBJ1-2, with 8 bases that match TRBD1. Trimming took 5 bases from V and 5 from J; bases not matched to a gene: 10. The CDR3 runs to 15 residues. Germline CDR1 and CDR2: MDHEN and SYDVKM. CDR3 in DNA: TGTGCCAGCAGTACCCGACAGGGGTTTAGTTATGGCTACACCTTC. Translated: CASSTRQGFSYGYTF.

Concerning this clone: It may be a read error: a sequence one base away is much more abundant. V and J are TRBV19 and TRBJ2-3; 10 nucleotides align to TRBD1. The V gene's germline CDR1 is LNHDA and CDR2 SQIVND (reference sequence). The V and J ends lost 8 bases and 5 bases, in that order; junction bases with no gene match: 7. The CDR3 is made up of 14 amino acids. In nucleotides, the CDR3 is TGTGCCAGTCGTGACAGGGGGCTGGAAGATACGCAGTATTTT. It specifies CASRDRGLEDTQYF.

The rearrangement links TRBV5-4 to TRBJ2-1; possible D gene TRBD2, 5 bases. This CDR3 is 16 amino acids long. The germline CDR1 and CDR2 sequences are SGHNT and YYREEE (reference sequence). Trimming stripped 0 bases from V and 7 bases from J, with 17 bases between. The CDR3 spells CASSLAQRRRGNEQFF. In nucleotides, the CDR3 is TGTGCCAGCAGCTTGGCACAGCGGCGCCGTGGGAATGAGCAGTTCTTC.

About this clone itself: A single base is all that separates this from a far larger clone, so a read error is likely. Other DNA sequences in the same sample also yield this CDR3. The chain combines TRBV6-5 with TRBJ2-7; D may be TRBD1 (6 bases). This CDR3 spans 15 amino acids. The germline gives CDR1 MNHEY, CDR2 SVGAGI. CDR3 sequence (DNA): TGTGCCAGTAGTTACTCTGAGACAGGAGCCTACGAGCAGTACTTC. Its translation is CASSYSETGAYEQYF.

Points on this clone: A read error likely explains this, since a far larger clone differs by one base. In the same sample, other DNA sequences code for this CDR3. The V gene is TRBV5-4, the J gene TRBJ2-3, with 13 bases matching TRBD2. CDR3 length: 16 amino acids. J gave up 5 bases and V 4 bases, and 7 bases lay outside the gene matches. From germline, CDR1 is SGHNT and CDR2 YYREEE (reference sequence). The CDR3 nucleotides read TGTGCCAGCAGCGCCCGACTAGCGGGAGGTGAAGATACGCAGTATTTT. This gives the protein CASSARLAGGEDTQYF.

This chain links TRBV11-2 with TRBJ2-5; 7 bases agree with TRBD1. Germline CDR1 SGHAT, CDR2 FQNNGV. V was clipped by 4 bases and J by 5 bases; unmatched bases: 7. The CDR3 totals 14 residues. In DNA form, the CDR3 reads TGTGCCAGCAGCTCCCAACAGGGGTGGGAGACCCAGTACTTC. This codes for CASSSQQGWETQYF.